The sequence of this T cell receptor beta chain was determined in a study of cytomegalovirus exposure and HLA in healthy donors. Germline assignment: CDR1 MRHNA and CDR2 SNTAGT. The CDR3 is 14 amino acids. Germline trimming cut 3 bases from V and 7 bases from J; bases unmatched to any gene: 2. The PCR made use of 60 Vbeta and 13 Jbeta primers. The protocol was immunoSEQ multiplex PCR, while the TCRdb copy is restricted to in-frame clones and leaves out a portion. The sample shows approximately 180,000 clones, roughly three quarters of them seen only once. This clone was counted ten times or more. The source material was PBMCs. The TCR originated in a woman between 50 and 59 years old in good health and CMV-seropositive. J is TRBJ1-4 and V is TRBV6-4; 10 positions agree with TRBD1. CDR3 DNA sequence: TGTGCCAGCAGTGAGAGACAGGGGGCTGAAAAACTGTTTTTT. Protein product: CASSERQGAEKLFF.